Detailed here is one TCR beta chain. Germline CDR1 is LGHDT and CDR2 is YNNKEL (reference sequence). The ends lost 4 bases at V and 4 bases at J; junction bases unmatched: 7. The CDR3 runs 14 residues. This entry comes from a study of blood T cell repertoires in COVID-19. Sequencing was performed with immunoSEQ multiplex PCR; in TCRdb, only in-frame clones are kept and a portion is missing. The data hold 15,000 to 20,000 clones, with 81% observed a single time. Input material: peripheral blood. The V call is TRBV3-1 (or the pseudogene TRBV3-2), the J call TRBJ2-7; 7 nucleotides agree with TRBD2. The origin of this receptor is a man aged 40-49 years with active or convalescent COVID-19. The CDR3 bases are TGTGCCAGCAGCCCTCTTCCTAGCGGATACGAGCAGTACTTC. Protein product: CASSPLPSGYEQYF.